What follows are 29 T cell receptor beta chains derived from one specimen sequenced in a study of blood T cell repertoires in COVID-19. Only in-frame clones appear in the TCRdb table, and some are missing; sequencing was by immunoSEQ multiplex PCR. This sample has roughly 100,000 clones, with roughly 90% found just once. The specimen was peripheral blood. These receptors originate from a woman between 45 and 65 years old with COVID-19, enrolled during active disease.

The gene calls are TRBV4-2 and TRBJ1-3; D gene unclear. The germline gives CDR1 LGHNA, CDR2 YNFKEQ. Trimming took off 1 base at V and 6 bases at J, with 10 bases between the two ends. The CDR3 contains 14 residues. DNA for the CDR3: TGTGCCAGCAGCCAAGTTACGGGAGAAAACACCATATATTTT. Encoded protein: CASSQVTGENTIYF.

This clone was picked up a small number of times. The J gene is TRBJ1-2, the V gene TRBV7-8, with 8 bases identical to TRBD1. CDR1 is SGHVS and CDR2 is FQNEAQ in the germline V gene. J was trimmed by 8 bases and V by 0 bases; bases with no gene match: 11. The CDR3 contains 16 residues. The CDR3 is CASSLATGGLAGGYTF. DNA of the CDR3: TGTGCCAGCAGCTTAGCCACAGGGGGTTTGGCGGGCGGCTACACCTTC.

V gene TRBV28 combines with J gene TRBJ2-3, with D unclear. The length of the CDR3 is 13 residues. The germline V gene encodes CDR1 MDHEN and CDR2 SYDVKM. Trimming shortened V by 4 bases and J by 0 bases, and 5 bases separated the two germline ends. The CDR3 sequence is CASSSPSTDTQYF. The CDR3 DNA is TGTGCCAGCAGTTCTCCGAGCACAGATACGCAGTATTTT.

This clone was recorded only once. The chain is built from TRBV5-1 and TRBJ1-1, with TRBD1 matching 9 bases. V shed 4 bases, J shed 0 bases, and the junction held 7 bases outside the gene matches. Germline V CDR1 and CDR2: SGHRS, YFSETQ. The CDR3 spans 16 residues. CDR3 DNA sequence: TGCGCCAGCAGCCCGGGGACAGGGTCAATGAACACTGAAGCTTTCTTT. Residues: CASSPGTGSMNTEAFF.

The J gene is TRBJ1-6, the V gene TRBV11-2; no definite D call. V shed 3 bases and J shed 7 bases, with 7 bases lying between them. CDR3 length equals 13 residues. CDR1 is SGHAT, CDR2 FQNNGV, per germline. As DNA, the CDR3 is TGTGCCAGCAGCTTTACCGGGAATTCACCCCTCCACTTT. Translating it yields CASSFTGNSPLHF.

The table lists this clone with a count of one. The V gene is TRBV27, the J gene TRBJ2-2; D remains ambiguous. The CDR3 extends over 13 amino acids. Germline loops: CDR1 MNHEY, CDR2 SMNVEV (reference sequence). With 3 bases removed from V and 1 base from J, the gap between germline ends came to 3 bases. The CDR3: CASSFLNTGELFF. CDR3 DNA: TGTGCCAGCAGTTTTCTGAACACCGGGGAGCTGTTTTTT.

The V call is TRBV19, the J call TRBJ1-6; D might be TRBD1 (5 bases). The germline V gene encodes CDR1 LNHDA and CDR2 SQIVND (reference sequence). Between the trimmed V and J ends, which lost 3 bases and 8 bases, there was a span of 14 bases. The CDR3 sequence is 15 residues long. CDR3 region: CASSIGGTLDSPLHF. As DNA, the CDR3 is TGTGCCAGTAGTATTGGAGGGACCCTCGATTCACCCCTCCACTTT.

The chain combines TRBV24-1 with TRBJ2-5, with a possible D match to TRBD2 (6 bases). Trimming left V 0 bases short and J 2 bases short, with 9 bases between. Germline lookup yields CDR1 KGHDR and CDR2 SFDVKD. The CDR3 totals 15 residues. The CDR3 DNA follows: TGTGCCACCAGTGATTTGCTGGAGGGGCAAGAGACCCAGTACTTC. Amino acid sequence: CATSDLLEGQETQYF.

This clone appeared once. V usage is TRBV3-1 (or the pseudogene TRBV3-2) and J usage is TRBJ1-3; no firm D call. The CDR3 sequence is 13 residues long. The V end lost 4 bases, the J end lost 5 bases, and 9 bases lay between the germline ends. Germline-derived CDR1 and CDR2 are LGHDT and YNNKEL (reference sequence). CDR3 protein: CASSLRRRNTIYF. DNA of the CDR3: TGTGCCAGCAGCCTTAGGAGGAGAAACACCATATATTTT.

The genes are TRBV2 and TRBJ1-1; TRBD1 agrees at 7 bases. This CDR3 region has 13 residues. Germline V lookup: CDR1 SNHLY, CDR2 FYNNEI. With 7 bases clipped from V and 5 bases from J, the junction kept 7 bases outside the gene matches. The CDR3 reads CASNLQGWTEAFF. The CDR3 DNA follows: TGTGCCAGCAATCTACAGGGGTGGACTGAAGCTTTCTTT.

The CDR3 coding sequence is TGTGCCAGCAGCTCCCCAGGGGCCAAAAACATTCAGTACTTC. The encoded protein is CASSSPGAKNIQYF. The rearrangement uses TRBV7-2 and TRBJ2-4, with D maybe TRBD1 (5 bases). The CDR3 loop spans 14 amino acids. The V and J ends lost 4 bases and 1 base respectively, with 8 bases between them. Germline V gives CDR1 SGHTA, CDR2 FQGNSA.

The rearrangement joins TRBV30 to TRBJ2-7; a possible D gene is TRBD1 (5 bases). Germline assignment: CDR1 GTSNPN and CDR2 SVGIG (reference sequence). The ends were cut back, 3 bases at V and 2 bases at J, with 8 bases in the middle. The CDR3 extends over 12 amino acids. The CDR3 spells CAWSRVPYEQYF. Here the CDR3 DNA reads TGTGCCTGGAGCAGGGTACCCTACGAGCAGTACTTC.

The chain joins TRBV7-6 to TRBJ1-1, with TRBD1 as a possible D gene (6 bases). This CDR3 spans 15 amino acids. Trimming took 1 base from V and 5 from J, leaving 14 bases between them. Looked up from germline, CDR1 is SGHVS and CDR2 is FNYEAQ. The CDR3: CASSLDAQGRTEAFF. The CDR3, as DNA: TGTGCCAGCAGCTTAGATGCACAGGGAAGAACTGAAGCTTTCTTT.

V is TRBV27 and J is TRBJ1-2; the D gene is possibly TRBD1 (6 bases). The CDR3 contains 13 residues. Per germline, CDR1 MNHEY and CDR2 SMNVEV (reference sequence). The ends were cut back, 4 bases at V and 2 bases at J, with 8 bases in the middle. Here the CDR3 DNA reads TGTGCCAGCAGTTCAGGGGTCAACTATGGCTACACCTTC. Its protein product is CASSSGVNYGYTF.

The chain joins TRBV6-4 to TRBJ2-1, with 15 bases matching TRBD2. V trimming: 7 bases; J trimming: 0 bases; junction bases outside the gene matches: 10. The CDR3 runs 19 residues. Germline V CDR1 and CDR2: MRHNA, SNTAGT. In DNA form, the CDR3 reads TGTGCCAGCACCCAAGGGACTAGCGGGGGGCCGAGCTCCTACAATGAGCAGTTCTTC. Translation: CASTQGTSGGPSSYNEQFF.

The V gene is TRBV28, the J gene TRBJ1-1, with 9 bases fitting TRBD1. Germline lookup yields CDR1 MDHEN and CDR2 SYDVKM. The CDR3 is 14 amino acids. V shed 10 bases, J shed 9 bases, and the junction held 15 bases outside the gene matches. The CDR3 spells CAIKEIVGQGKAFF. CDR3 DNA: TGTGCCATCAAGGAGATAGTGGGACAGGGAAAAGCTTTCTTT.

This chain uses TRBV2 with TRBJ1-6; 9 nucleotides line up with TRBD1. Germline V CDR1 and CDR2: SNHLY, FYNNEI. The CDR3 has 13 residues. V trimming: 7 bases; J trimming: 10 bases; junction bases outside the gene matches: 5. The CDR3 sequence is CASKTGGGSPLHF. CDR3 DNA sequence: TGTGCCAGCAAAACAGGGGGCGGATCACCCCTCCACTTT.

J is TRBJ1-2 and V is TRBV6-5; D remains unclear. The CDR3 is made up of 14 amino acids. Deletions cut 0 bases from V and 4 bases from J, with 9 bases between. Germline-derived CDR1 and CDR2 are MNHEY and SVGAGI. CDR3 DNA: TGTGCCAGCAGTTACTCTCCAGGCGCCTATGGCTACACCTTC. Amino acids: CASSYSPGAYGYTF.

The V call is TRBV6-5, the J call TRBJ1-1; D ambiguous. The CDR3 loop spans 11 amino acids. Trimming left V 10 bases short and J 4 bases short, with 10 bases between. Germline lookup yields CDR1 MNHEY and CDR2 SVGAGI. The CDR3 nucleotides are TGTGCCACCAGCCGCGGCACTGAAGCTTTCTTT. Protein: CATSRGTEAFF.

V and J are TRBV6-2 or TRBV6-3 and TRBJ2-3; 7 bases agree with TRBD2. The CDR3 loop spans 17 amino acids. Trimming removed 6 bases from V and 2 bases from J; junction bases left unmatched: 14. Germline-derived CDR1 and CDR2 are MNHEY and SVGEGT. CDR3 sequence (DNA): TGTGCCAGCAGCACCGACCTTCGGGGGGTGAACACAGATACGCAGTATTTT. Translation gives CASSTDLRGVNTDTQYF.

The chain couples TRBV19 to TRBJ2-1, with 9 positions matching TRBD2. Germline V gene sequence: CDR1 LNHDA, CDR2 SQIVND (reference sequence). V was clipped by 5 bases and J by 5 bases; unmatched bases: 4. The CDR3 runs to 14 residues. The CDR3 DNA follows: TGTGCCAGTAGTTTGAGACTAGCGGACAATGAGCAGTTCTTC. The encoded protein is CASSLRLADNEQFF.

V gene TRBV20-1 combines with J gene TRBJ2-3; the match to TRBD2 covers 13 bases. Germline CDR1 reads DFQATT; CDR2 reads SNEGSKA (reference sequence). This CDR3 spans 16 amino acids. V was clipped by 6 bases and J by 2 bases; unmatched bases: 8. The CDR3 here is CSASRTSGGITDTQYF. DNA for the CDR3: TGCAGTGCCAGTCGGACTAGCGGGGGAATCACAGATACGCAGTATTTT.

In its sample, this clone was seen a few times. V gene TRBV24-1 combines with J gene TRBJ2-2; 8 bases map to TRBD2. V shed 5 bases and J 6 bases; nucleotides not matched to a gene: 13. This CDR3 is 17 amino acids long. The germline V gene encodes CDR1 KGHDR and CDR2 SFDVKD. The CDR3 is CATSGGTGTRGAGELFF. CDR3 DNA sequence: TGTGCCACCAGTGGAGGAACCGGGACTAGAGGCGCCGGGGAGCTGTTTTTT.

The rearrangement joins TRBV29-1 to TRBJ1-1; D unclear. Germline CDR1 and CDR2: SQVTM and ANQGSEA. V lost 1 base and J 11 bases, leaving 11 bases between the germline ends. The CDR3 is made up of 11 amino acids. Here the CDR3 reads CSVEVEVLAFF. The CDR3 nucleotides are TGCAGCGTTGAAGTAGAGGTGCTGGCTTTCTTT. The whole variable domain, remainder taken from reference TRBV29-1 and TRBJ1-1, is SAVISQKPSRDICQRGTSLTIQCQVDSQVTMMFWYRQQPGQSLTLIATANQGSEATYESGFVIDKFPISRPNLTFSTLTVSNMSPEDSSIYLCSVEVEVLAFFGQGTRLTVV.

The chain has TRBV11-2 and TRBJ2-1; D is perhaps TRBD2 (7 bases). Trimming left V 1 base short and J 8 bases short, with 18 bases between. The CDR3 consists of 16 residues. Germline V gene lookup returns CDR1 SGHAT and CDR2 FQNNGV. The CDR3 nucleotides read TGTGCCAGCAGCTTAGTGGGGGCAGCGGGGTTCGATGAGCAGTTCTTC. This encodes CASSLVGAAGFDEQFF.

The chain couples TRBV28 to TRBJ1-5, with 7 bases lining up with TRBD1. The CDR3 runs to 15 residues. J gave up 2 bases and V 6 bases, and 7 bases lay outside the gene matches. Germline V gene sequence: CDR1 MDHEN, CDR2 SYDVKM. The CDR3 is CASSRQGIGNQPQHF. CDR3 nucleotides: TGTGCCAGCAGCCGACAGGGTATTGGCAATCAGCCCCAGCATTTT.

V is TRBV7-9 and J is TRBJ1-2, with D maybe TRBD1 (5 bases). This CDR3 spans 13 amino acids. The germline V and J ends were trimmed by 2 bases and 9 bases, with 13 bases remaining between them. Germline-derived CDR1 and CDR2 are SEHNR and FQNEAQ (reference sequence). CDR3 residues: CASSLNPDSRYTF. The CDR3 coding sequence is TGTGCCAGCAGCTTAAACCCCGACAGTCGCTACACCTTC.

The chain couples TRBV5-4 to TRBJ1-3, with TRBD1 matching 9 bases. With 4 bases clipped from V and 6 bases from J, the junction kept 5 bases outside the gene matches. The CDR3 loop spans 14 amino acids. From germline, CDR1 is SGHNT and CDR2 YYREEE (reference sequence). Here the CDR3 reads CASSPGTGTNTIYF. DNA of the CDR3: TGTGCCAGCAGCCCGGGGACAGGGACAAACACCATATATTTT. Based on the CDR3 plus reference TRBV5-4 and TRBJ1-3, the full variable domain is ETGVTQSPTHLIKTRGQQVTLRCSSQSGHNTVSWYQQALGQGPQFIFQYYREEENGRGNFPPRFSGLQFPNYSSELNVNALELDDSALYLCASSPGTGTNTIYFGEGSWLTVV.

This clone has only one observation. The chain links TRBV28 to TRBJ2-2, with D possibly TRBD2 on 6 matching bases. The germline gives CDR1 MDHEN, CDR2 SYDVKM. This CDR3 is 13 amino acids long. Trimming stripped 5 bases from V and 3 bases from J, with 7 bases between. The DNA of the CDR3 is TGTGCCAGCAGTGGGGGGTACACCGGGGAGCTGTTTTTT. This encodes CASSGGYTGELFF.